This TCR beta chain originates from a study of blood T cell repertoires in COVID-19. Clones were sequenced by immunoSEQ multiplex PCR, and TCRdb holds only the in-frame ones, with some missing. In the table there are approximately 150,000 clones, 65% to 80% of which are singletons. This CDR3 is 17 amino acids long. Trimming took 4 bases from V and 5 from J; bases not matched to a gene: 10. Per the germline V gene, CDR1 is WNHNN and CDR2 is SYGVQD (reference sequence). This receptor was identified in a woman aged 60-70 years with acute or convalescent COVID-19. Sequencing was performed on peripheral blood. The rearrangement links TRBV10-1 to TRBJ2-2, with 10 nucleotides matching TRBD2. The CDR3 sequence: CASSATSGRPHTGELFF. The CDR3 bases are TGCGCCAGCAGTGCGACTAGCGGGCGGCCCCATACCGGGGAGCTGTTTTTT.